The TCR beta chain described here comes from a study of post-analysis software for immune sequencing data. Study observations and caveats: With TRBV5-6, TRBV5-1 and TRBV20-1 included, five TRBV segments were more frequent in patients than in controls.

The CDR3 length is 16 residues. Trimming took 8 bases from V and 6 from J, leaving 23 bases between them. Germline lookup yields CDR1 MDHEN and CDR2 SYDVKM. Unique molecular identifiers were present in the TCR beta cDNA libraries. T cells, about 0.95 to 10 million of them, yielded some 500,000 cDNA molecules. TCRdb ran MiXCR on the PCR reads and lists one entry per CDR3 protein. Here the sample spans approximately 150,000 distinct CDR3 sequences, about 30% being singletons. As to this clonotype: Its specificity is not known.

The TCR sequence derives from a girl under 18 with multiple sclerosis. Material for sequencing was blood. The chain is built from TRBV28 and TRBJ1-5; maybe TRBD1 (5 bases). CDR3 sequence: CASQGATGWGSQPQHF. The CDR3 DNA reads as TGTGCCAGCCAGGGTGCCACGGGCTGGGGAAGTCAGCCCCAGCATTTT.